Detailed here is one T cell receptor (beta chain). The specificity of this receptor is unknown. The sample holds no much larger clone one base away, and base qualities are not on file. Compared with germline, V lacks 1 base and J lacks 10 bases; bases without a gene match: 7. Taken from cysteine to phenylalanine, the CDR3 has 13 residues. The only DNA kept is the CDR3, 39 bases in frame from the first base. From a lookup of the germline V gene (reference sequence), CDR1 and CDR2 are SGHAT and FQDESV. Libraries were built with the immunoSEQ multiplex PCR assay. For the multiplex PCR, a mixture combining 60 forward primers for TCR Vbeta segments and 13 reverse primers for TCR Jbeta segments was used. The CDR3 region of rearranged TCR beta genes was amplified from genomic DNA by a multiplex PCR assay. Amplified TCR beta libraries were sequenced as 87-base-pair reads on the Illumina HiSeq System. The authors' pipeline ran thus. In a later analysis, tens of millions of unique TCR beta chains were counted across the roughly 670 repertoires, and roughly 11 million of these chains were shared by at least two donors. To remove PCR and sequencing errors, raw reads were error-corrected and collapsed into unique sequences using a nearest-neighbor algorithm that merged closely related sequences. V, D and J gene segments were assigned by aligning CDR3 sequences to IMGT reference sequences. For a sequence to be retained, at least a six-nucleotide match to both a V gene segment and a J gene segment was required. Rearrangements were called productive when the CDR3 lacked stop codons and stayed in frame with V and J; all others were non-productive. CDR3 was defined by IMGT convention, running from the second conserved V-encoded cysteine to the conserved J-encoded phenylalanine. The earlier analysis of about 640 of the donors excluded any sequence lacking an unambiguous match to a single V gene segment. In an earlier analysis of 587 of the donors, a V segment was called functional when productive rearrangements were above 56.7%, and segregating when the standard deviation between donors exceeded 5%. A statistical classification framework was developed to diagnose cytomegalovirus status using the catalog of TCR beta chain sequences. V and J gene assignment, in a later analysis, came from comparing TCR nucleotide sequences with IMGT/GENE-DB human TR gene sequences. In a later analysis, CDR3 sequences and most-parsimonious VDJ recombination scenarios were assigned using the TCRdist pipeline. In a later analysis, each TCR beta chain was defined by its CDR3 amino acid sequence together with its V-gene family, and reads without a unique V-gene family were excluded. To address suspected cross-contamination and a sequencing artifact, a later analysis removed under 600 highly shared, low-generation-probability nucleotide sequences. A later analysis calculated a clonal expansion index for each public chain from normalized within-repertoire ranks of inferred template counts. A later analysis computed generation probabilities with a VDJ recombination model fitted to out-of-frame rearrangements, and checked the results against IGoR. In a later analysis, hypergeometric tests were used to score TCR-TCR, TCR-HLA and TCR-CMV co-occurrence, with a repertoire-size bias correction applied to TCR pairs. In a later analysis, false discovery rates were estimated by permuting HLA or CMV assignments 20 times. A later analysis grouped co-occurring TCRs with DBSCAN, adding TCRdist sequence similarity when clustering within HLA-allele-positive subsets. Co-occurrence clustering excluded repertoires with fewer than 30,000 or more than 120,000 public chains, plus five with anomalous nucleotide sharing. TCRdb's version of the immuneACCESS table is confined to in-frame rearrangements and falls short of the full clone set. An unresolved V gene accounts for under half of the shortfall where checked; the remainder is of unknown origin. That table is the source of V, J and clone size, and D and trimming were worked out from the DNA. In all, the sample holds fewer than 250,000 clones, and 80% to 90% of those were seen once. 2.5% to 3.5% of the sample rests with the top ten.

These data originate in a study of cytomegalovirus exposure and HLA in healthy donors (TCRdb year 2017). About the full investigation: An earlier analysis of roughly 630 of the donors reported 276 Gb of sequence data and about 100 million unique TCR beta sequences from 150 million to 200 million T cells. Alongside the repertoire data, information on donor age, sex, ethnicity and CMV serostatus was compiled. Besides the first cohort of hundreds of subjects, a separate validation cohort made up of roughly 120 different subjects was used. Among the roughly 400 genotyped donors, around 81% belonged to the genetic ancestry cluster associated with self-reported Caucasian donors. Across approximately 400 genotyped donors of the cohort, an average of approximately 240,000 unique TCR beta nucleotide sequences per donor were sequenced, and 15% to 20% of those sequences were non-productive. High-throughput TCR immunosequencing, statistical association of individual TCRs with disease status, and machine learning were combined to predict cytomegalovirus infection status. All discovery cohort repertoires had been generated using a single sequencing platform. A later analysis re-analyzed previously published TCR beta repertoires from 600 to 850 donors and added high-resolution HLA genotyping to study TCR occurrence patterns. An earlier analysis of 587 of the donors used high-throughput TCR beta sequencing to judge whether each TCR beta V gene segment behaved as functional or pseudogenic. Rather than using new phenotypic data, the later analysis identified candidate immune exposures from TCR beta sequences and from how often those sequences occurred across donors. The aim of the study was to test whether cataloging public T cell receptors could identify signatures of past pathogen exposure. The study profiled the T cell repertoires of about 640 subjects by immunosequencing and related them to cytomegalovirus serostatus. Approximately 300 gigabases of sequencing data and 70 million to 100 million unique TCR sequences were included in an early release covering about 700 HLA-typed donors. The number of typed donors differed by locus: roughly 629-640 for A, B, C, DRB1 and DQB1; 522 for DQA1; 606 for DPA1; and 400 to 480 for DPB1. Both class I and class II loci were covered by HLA typing, at four-digit resolution. Because of strong linkage in the cohort, roughly five DR-DQ haplotypes were treated as single units for association and clustering. In a later genetic analysis, genome-wide SNP genotypes for about 55% of the roughly 670 donors were used, and that subset was treated as a discovery cohort. The paper as a whole reports these results and caveats: A later analysis reported that several top co-occurrence clusters appeared linked to parvovirus B19, influenza, CMV and Epstein-Barr virus. While some public TCRs were present in many individuals, most TCR sequences turned up only very rarely across donors. A further reported finding was that TCR beta sequences accurately predicted the HLA-A and HLA-B alleles for most subjects in the first cohort. In the study, some 160 TCR beta chains were listed as associated with cytomegalovirus. The authors suggested that the approach could potentially be generalized to other disease states and immunological phenotypes. A later analysis found that most CMV-associated TCR beta chains appeared HLA-restricted, with HLA associations seemingly driven largely by CMV exposure. The cohort was sequenced for TCR beta chains only, and without alpha or paired-chain data the features that could be detected were limited. Linkage disequilibrium might explain the correlated functional status among segregating V segments, but an unknown experimental factor could not be ruled out. An association between a missense DCLRE1C variant and V-gene and J-gene trimming of TCR beta chains was found in a later genetic analysis and replicated in an independent cohort. In a later analysis, HLA-associated TCR beta chains were found to be more clonally expanded and to have lower generation probabilities than equally common non-associated chains. A cluster of highly shared sequence variants was judged likely to be a technical artifact of the sequencing pipeline. At a false discovery rate of 0.05, a later analysis linked fewer than 20,000 TCR beta sequences to specific HLA alleles. Immune exposure information for the cohort was limited to CMV serostatus. In a later analysis, TCR association rates were found to vary across HLA loci, with the most associated TCRs seen for DRB1 alleles and the fewest for HLA-C alleles. Compared with the roughly 670-donor mean, donors in an Asian-associated ancestry cluster had fewer N-insertions in productive TCRs, according to a later genetic analysis. Because some donors lacked HLA typing at each locus, the association tests relied only on the typed subset. Because counts were too low, roughly 18 rarely observed V segments, including chromosome 9 orphons, were left out of the earlier analysis of about 620 of the donors. When HLA alleles, especially DR and DQ, strongly co-occurred, TCR associations were difficult to assign to individual alleles. Roughly uniform sequencing depth across donors was assumed in presence/absence analyses, although this assumption may not hold. Because the 87-base-pair reads could not distinguish some IMGT-functional V segments, including TRBV6-2 and TRBV6-3, those segments were excluded. In vitro tests confirmed that a few of the cytomegalovirus-associated TCR beta chains recognize cytomegalovirus antigens. In an earlier analysis of some 500 of the donors, most TCR beta V segments were observed in productive rearrangements about 87% or about 30% of the time, broadly matching IMGT annotations. The classifier was reported to diagnose cytomegalovirus status with high specificity and sensitivity in both the original and validation cohorts.

In total, roughly 710 healthy bone marrow donors made up the cohort. At the time of sampling, all cohort members were nominally healthy, though unrecorded immune exposures were likely present. The donor was CMV seronegative and belonged to the group of 352 seronegative cohort members. Each donor provided a peripheral blood sample, and peripheral blood mononuclear cells were used for TCR beta sequencing. Genomic DNA extraction from the blood cell samples was performed with the Qiagen DNeasy Blood Extraction Kit. Sequenced input: PBMCs. The TCR was taken from a man in his thirties or forties in good health and CMV-seronegative. Recombination linked TRBV11-1 to TRBJ2-7; TRBD1 aligns with 7 central bases. The sequenced DNA: TGTGCCAGCAGCTTAGTGAGAGGGGGCCCTCAGTACTTC. Translation gives CASSLVRGGPQYF.